This TCR beta chain was captured by sequencing in a study of Ad26.COV2.S vaccination and SARS-CoV-2 variants. Study information: The authors gave Ad26.COV2.S intramuscularly, either once or twice 56 days apart.

To note about this clone: The target antigen is unknown.

Repertoires were generated with immunoSEQ multiplex PCR, while TCRdb's copy carries only in-frame clones and drops some. The profile shows 300,000 to 350,000 clones, 86% of them singletons. V lost 4 bases and J lost 5, with 17 bases in between. The CDR3 is 15 residues long. The germline gives CDR1 SGHVS, CDR2 FQNEAQ. General observations from the study: Non-spike TCR breadth showed similarity between vaccine and placebo recipients. Individuals receiving vaccine had higher spike-specific TCR breadth than placebo recipients did.

Treatment here: roughly 20 received Ad26.COV2.S at low or high dose, single or two shots; about 5 received placebo; per-sample allocation not given. Sampling took place 63 days after the first vaccine or placebo injection. The sequence was collected from a person aged 18-65 years who received the Ad26.COV2.S COVID-19 vaccine or a placebo. This rearrangement joins TRBV7-8 to TRBJ1-1, with no clear D. The specimen comprised peripheral blood, sampled in a trial of Ad26.COV2.S vaccine versus placebo. As DNA, the CDR3 is TGTGCCAGCAGCTCCCCCTGGGGTCGTGAGACTGAAGCTTTCTTT. Translation: CASSSPWGRETEAFF.